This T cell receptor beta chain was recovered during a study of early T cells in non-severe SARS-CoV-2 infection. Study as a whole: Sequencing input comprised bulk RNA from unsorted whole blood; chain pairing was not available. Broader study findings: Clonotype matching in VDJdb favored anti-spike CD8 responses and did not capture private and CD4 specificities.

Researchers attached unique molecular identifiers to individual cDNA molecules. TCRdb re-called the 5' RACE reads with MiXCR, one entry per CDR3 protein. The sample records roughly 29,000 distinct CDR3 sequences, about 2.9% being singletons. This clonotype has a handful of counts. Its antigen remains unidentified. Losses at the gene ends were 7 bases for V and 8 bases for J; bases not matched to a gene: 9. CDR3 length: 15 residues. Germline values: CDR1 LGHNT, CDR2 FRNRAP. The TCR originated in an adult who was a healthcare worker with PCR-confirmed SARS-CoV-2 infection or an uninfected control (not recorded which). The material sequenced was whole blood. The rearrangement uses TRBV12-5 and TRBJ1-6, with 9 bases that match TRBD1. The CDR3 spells CASATPGQGHSPLHF. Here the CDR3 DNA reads TGTGCTAGTGCTACCCCGGGACAGGGTCATTCACCCCTCCACTTT.